This paragraph covers one T cell receptor beta chain sequence. No cognate antigen has been identified for it. No quality values exist for individual bases; no much larger clone is one base distant. TCR CDR3 regions were amplified from genomic DNA by multiplex PCR using the deep immunoSEQ assay. For each cell subset, the extracted genomic DNA was distributed evenly across all wells of several immunoSEQ 96-well plates, and each plate served as one replicate. For sorted subsets, about 220 ng of genomic DNA, equivalent to 30,000 or so T cell genomes, went into each replicate PCR. Purified libraries were measured with a Qubit 3.0 fluorometer, size-checked on a Bioanalyzer 2100, and measured again with the KAPA Library Quantification kit. Each immunoSEQ 96-well plate was sequenced on its own single-read 150-cycle Illumina NextSeq 550 flow cell. The paper's data handling went like this. Because only junctional sequences without quality scores were contained in the immunoSEQ output, filtering matching that applied to full-length reads could not be performed. Sequences were annotated with PyIR, a Python wrapper for IgBLAST v1.9, using IMGT germline references to assign V/J genes and CDR3. Reads were removed for weak V/J assignments (E-value above 1e-6), missing CDR3, stop codons, out-of-frame junctions, or ambiguous translated residues. V3J clonotypes were defined as sequences sharing the same inferred V gene, J gene, and CDR3 amino acid sequence. To compute the percentage overlap between repertoires, the number of shared unique clonotypes was divided by the size of the smaller repertoire. Repertoire richness was assessed with RTK rarefaction, the Chao1 estimator, and Recon v2.1 estimates of unobserved clonotypes. For all TCRbeta clonotypes obtained by the gDNA method from four donors, generation probabilities were computed with OLGA. The clones in this table, taken by TCRdb from immuneACCESS, are in-frame only. Not every clone is retained; where verified, under half of the shortfall comes from an unresolved V gene, and the cause of the rest is unknown. V and J calls and clone size come straight from that table; D and trimming were deduced from the DNA. This sample comprises hundreds of thousands of clones, 96% of them detected only once. The ten biggest clones cover about 0.054% of the sample.

V drops 7 bases and J drops 1 base, leaving 5 bases in between. The CDR3 goes from the cysteine to the phenylalanine over 12 residues. Of all the DNA, just the CDR3 is kept, 36 bases in frame from base 1. Reading the germline V gene gives CDR1 MNHNS and CDR2 SASEGT. The data belong to a study of shared clonotypes between healthy human individuals (TCRdb year 2020). General notes on the study: Two women and three men aged 18 to 49 years were included in the cohort. For each donor, CD4 naive and CD4 memory were each run on three plates, CD8 naive on two plates, and CD8 memory on one plate. Per donor, leukapheresis produced somewhere between about 0.8 and 9 billion PBMCs. To estimate repertoire size and how much clonotypes are shared between individuals, the study performed deep sequencing of blood TCR repertoires from a handful of healthy adults. Different laboratories and diverse techniques were used to prepare libraries and sequence TCR repertoires, to increase sequencing depth and limit assay-specific biases. Overall study outcomes, separate from this receptor: Because the study included a small number of donors, the genetic and exposure-history diversity represented was limited. Pairwise subsampling led to the expectation that sequencing depth would affect the degree of clonotype sharing among donors. Sharing across several donors was observed for approximately 5% of naive CD4, about 3.2% of naive CD8, 2% to 2.5% of memory CD4, and about 0.4% of memory CD8 clonotypes. Only blood was sampled, and tissue TCR repertoires likely differ from those in blood. Compared with non-shared clonotypes, the clonotypes found in all four sorted-subset donors had higher generation probabilities. Rarefaction of sorted-subset datasets indicated incomplete sequencing despite the large sequencing depth. Larger estimated clonotype richness was generally found for naive subsets than for memory subsets.

Donors were healthy HIV-negative adults with no recently reported acute infections or vaccinations. Only Caucasian adults living in Nashville, Tennessee, USA were represented among the donors. CD4+ T cells were enriched by magnetic negative selection; naive cells were then positively selected on CD45RA, and the negative fraction formed the memory subset. Blood was obtained by leukapheresis, after which PBMCs were separated by Ficoll-Histopaque density gradient centrifugation and cryopreserved in liquid nitrogen vapor phase. Analytical flow cytometry was used to check the purity and quantity of every magnetically sorted T cell population. Genomic DNA was isolated from every sorted fraction and measured by UV absorbance on a Nanodrop 2000c.

The sequenced sample was naive CD4+ T cells sorted from blood. The cell subset or site label here, explained by the study, means: CD45RA+ positively selected. The clonotype was recovered from a woman aged 25 to 45 in good health. The chain joins TRBV6-1 to TRBJ1-5, with an unclear D gene assignment. The CDR3 here reads CASIGSNQPQHF. The DNA sequence follows: TGTGCCAGCATTGGGAGCAATCAGCCCCAGCATTTT.